This T cell receptor beta chain appears in the sequencing data of a study of PD-1 blockade in mismatch repair-deficient tumors. The CDR3 spans 12 residues. V lost 3 bases and J lost 4, with 9 bases in between. Looked up from germline, CDR1 is SQVTM and CDR2 is ANQGSEA. Sequencing was performed with immunoSEQ multiplex PCR; in TCRdb, only in-frame clones are kept and a portion is missing. The profile shows some 110,000 clones, about 83% of them singletons. The material was peripheral blood, obtained just over 59 weeks after starting pembrolizumab. The genes are TRBV29-1 and TRBJ1-2, with D hard to call. The TCR comes from an adult with mismatch repair-deficient cancer. This chain's CDR3 is CSVDPSSYGYTF. The CDR3 DNA is TGCAGCGTTGATCCCTCCAGCTATGGCTACACCTTC.